This TCR beta chain is drawn from a study of T cell responses to AZD1222 COVID-19 vaccine. General observations from the study: An increase in Spike-specific TCR breadth and depth was observed after two AZD1222 doses. The donor group comprised mostly white British people and more females; the analysis possibly underestimated clonal diversity. Close to half of all spike-specific TCRs reportedly target regions of the variants that are unmutated.

Only in-frame clones appear in the TCRdb table, and some are missing; sequencing was by immunoSEQ multiplex PCR. The sample consists of around 99,000 clones, about 92% of them appearing once. To note about this clone: Antigen: not known.

Germline-derived CDR1 and CDR2 are SGHRS and YFSETQ. Trimming took off 4 bases at V and 4 bases at J, with 18 bases between the two ends. The CDR3 covers 16 residues. Source: peripheral blood, taken on day 0 of AZD1222 vaccination. This rearrangement joins TRBV5-1 to TRBJ1-3; a possible D gene is TRBD1 (6 bases). The source of this sequence is an adult in good health. This CDR3 reads CASSPTMGHSGNTIYF. CDR3 coding DNA: TGCGCCAGCAGCCCGACCATGGGACATTCAGGAAACACCATATATTTT.